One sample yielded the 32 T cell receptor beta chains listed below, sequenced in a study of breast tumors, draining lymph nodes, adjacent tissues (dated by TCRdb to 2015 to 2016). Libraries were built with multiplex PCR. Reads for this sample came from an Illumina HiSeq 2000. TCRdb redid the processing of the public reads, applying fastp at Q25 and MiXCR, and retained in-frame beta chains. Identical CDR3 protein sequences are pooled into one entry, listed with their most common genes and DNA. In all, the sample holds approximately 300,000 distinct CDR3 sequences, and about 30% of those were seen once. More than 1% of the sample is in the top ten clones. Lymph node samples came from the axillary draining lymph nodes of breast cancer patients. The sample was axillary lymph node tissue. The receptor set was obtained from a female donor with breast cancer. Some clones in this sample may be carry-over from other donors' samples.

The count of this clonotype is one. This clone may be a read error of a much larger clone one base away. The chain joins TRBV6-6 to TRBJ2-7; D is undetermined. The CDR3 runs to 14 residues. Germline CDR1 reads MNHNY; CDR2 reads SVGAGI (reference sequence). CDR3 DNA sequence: TGTGCCAGCGGTTACCTGGGCAGCTCCTACGAGCAGTACTTC. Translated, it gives CASGYLGSSYEQYF.

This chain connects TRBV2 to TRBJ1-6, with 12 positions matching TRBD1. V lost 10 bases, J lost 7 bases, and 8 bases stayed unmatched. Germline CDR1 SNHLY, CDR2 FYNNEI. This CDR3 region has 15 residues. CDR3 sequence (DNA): TGTGCCACAACACCGGGACAGGGGGCGAATTCACCCCTCCACTTT. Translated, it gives CATTPGQGANSPLHF.

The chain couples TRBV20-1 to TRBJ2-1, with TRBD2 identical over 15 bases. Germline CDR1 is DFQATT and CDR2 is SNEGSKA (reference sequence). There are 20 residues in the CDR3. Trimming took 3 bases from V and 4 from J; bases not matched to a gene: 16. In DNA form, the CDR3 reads TGCAGTGCTAGGGTACTTAGGACTAGCGGGAGGGCACCCCTATACAATGAGCAGTTCTTC. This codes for CSARVLRTSGRAPLYNEQFF.

CDR3 sequence: CASRLGGIGNQPQHF. CDR3 in DNA: TGTGCCAGCCGTTTAGGGGGTATTGGCAATCAGCCCCAGCATTTT. The rearrangement links TRBV15 to TRBJ1-5, with D perhaps TRBD1 (6 bases). Trimming left V 10 bases short and J 2 bases short, with 18 bases between. Germline CDR1 reads LNHNV; CDR2 reads YYDKDF (reference sequence). CDR3 length: 15 amino acids.

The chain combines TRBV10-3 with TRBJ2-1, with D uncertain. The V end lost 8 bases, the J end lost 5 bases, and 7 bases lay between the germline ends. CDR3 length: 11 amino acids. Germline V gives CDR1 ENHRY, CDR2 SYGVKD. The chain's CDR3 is CAIQSNNEQFF. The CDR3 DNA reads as TGTGCCATCCAGTCAAACAATGAGCAGTTCTTC.

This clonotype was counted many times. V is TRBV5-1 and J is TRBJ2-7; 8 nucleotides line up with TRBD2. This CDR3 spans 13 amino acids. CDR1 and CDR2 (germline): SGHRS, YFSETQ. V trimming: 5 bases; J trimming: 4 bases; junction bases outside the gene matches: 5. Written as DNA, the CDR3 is TGCGCCAGCAGAGGGGCTAGCGGGTACGAGCAGTACTTC. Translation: CASRGASGYEQYF. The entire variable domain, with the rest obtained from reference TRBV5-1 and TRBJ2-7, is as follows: KAGVTQTPRYLIKTRGQQVTLSCSPISGHRSVSWYQQTPGQGLQFLFEYFSETQRNKGNFPGRFSGRQFSNSRSEMNVSTLELGDSALYLCASRGASGYEQYFGPGTRLTVT.

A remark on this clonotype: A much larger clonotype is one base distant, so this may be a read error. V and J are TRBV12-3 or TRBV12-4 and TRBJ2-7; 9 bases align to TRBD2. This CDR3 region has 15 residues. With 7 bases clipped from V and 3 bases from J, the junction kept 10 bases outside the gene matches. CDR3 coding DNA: TGTGCCAGCACCAACAGCGGGAGGATTGTCTACGAGCAGTACTTC. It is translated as CASTNSGRIVYEQYF.

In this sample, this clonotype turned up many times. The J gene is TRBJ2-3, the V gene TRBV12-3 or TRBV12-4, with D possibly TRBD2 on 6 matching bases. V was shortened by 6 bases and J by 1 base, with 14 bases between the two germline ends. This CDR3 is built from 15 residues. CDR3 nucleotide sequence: TGTGCCAGCAGCCAACTATCTAGCGGCACAGATACGCAGTATTTT. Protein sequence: CASSQLSSGTDTQYF.

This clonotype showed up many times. CDR3 in amino acids: CASRKLRDSQETQYF. DNA of the CDR3: TGTGCCAGTAGAAAACTCCGGGACTCTCAAGAGACCCAGTACTTC. The rearrangement uses TRBV19 and TRBJ2-5; tentative D call: TRBD2 (6 bases). V lost 6 bases and J lost 2, with 16 bases in between. The CDR3 consists of 15 residues. Germline assignment: CDR1 LNHDA and CDR2 SQIVND (reference sequence). Full variable domain (remainder filled in from reference TRBV19 and TRBJ2-5): DGGITQSPKYLFRKEGQNVTLSCEQNLNHDAMYWYRQDPGQGLRLIYYSQIVNDFQKGDIAEGYSVSREKKESFPLTVTSAQKNPTAFYLCASRKLRDSQETQYFGPGTRLLVL.

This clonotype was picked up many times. CDR3 protein: CASSLLRGRATDTQYF. For the CDR3, the DNA is TGTGCCAGCAGCTTACTCCGCGGGAGGGCCACAGATACGCAGTATTTT. This rearrangement joins TRBV11-3 to TRBJ2-3, with TRBD2 matching 9 bases. After removal of 2 bases from V and 2 bases from J, the junction contained 5 bases not matched to a gene. CDR1 is SGHNT, CDR2 YENEEA, per germline. The CDR3 spans 16 residues.

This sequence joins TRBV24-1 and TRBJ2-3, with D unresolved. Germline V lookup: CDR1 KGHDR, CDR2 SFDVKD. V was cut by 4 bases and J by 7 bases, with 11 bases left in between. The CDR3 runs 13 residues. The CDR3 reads CATSEVGKNTQYF. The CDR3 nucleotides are TGTGCCACCAGTGAAGTGGGCAAAAATACGCAGTATTTT.

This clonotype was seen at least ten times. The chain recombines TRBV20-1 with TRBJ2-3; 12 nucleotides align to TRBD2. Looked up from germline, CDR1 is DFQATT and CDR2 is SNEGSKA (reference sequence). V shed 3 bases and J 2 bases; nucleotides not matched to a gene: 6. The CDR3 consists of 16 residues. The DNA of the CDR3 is TGCAGTGCTAGTAAAGGACTAGCGGGATCCACAGATACGCAGTATTTT. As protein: CSASKGLAGSTDTQYF.

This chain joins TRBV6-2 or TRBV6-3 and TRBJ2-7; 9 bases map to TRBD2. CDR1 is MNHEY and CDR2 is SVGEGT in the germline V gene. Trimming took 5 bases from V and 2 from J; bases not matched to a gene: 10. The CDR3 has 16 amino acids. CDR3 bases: TGTGCCAGCAGTCACGATGTGAGACTAGCGGCCTACGAGCAGTACTTC. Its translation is CASSHDVRLAAYEQYF.

This CDR3 reads CASSSGRYEQYF. CDR3 bases: TGTGCCAGCAGCTCAGGAAGGTACGAGCAGTACTTC. The rearrangement uses TRBV28 and TRBJ2-7; D is uncertain. The V gene lost 6 bases and the J gene lost 4 bases, with 10 bases spanning the gap. The CDR3 loop spans 12 amino acids. The germline V gene encodes CDR1 MDHEN and CDR2 SYDVKM.

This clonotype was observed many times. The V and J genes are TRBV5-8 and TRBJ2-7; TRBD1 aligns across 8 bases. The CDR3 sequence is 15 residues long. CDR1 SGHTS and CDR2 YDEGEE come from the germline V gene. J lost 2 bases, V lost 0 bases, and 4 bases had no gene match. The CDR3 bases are TGTGCCAGCAGCTTGGCCGGGACAGGAACCTACGAGCAGTACTTC. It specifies CASSLAGTGTYEQYF.

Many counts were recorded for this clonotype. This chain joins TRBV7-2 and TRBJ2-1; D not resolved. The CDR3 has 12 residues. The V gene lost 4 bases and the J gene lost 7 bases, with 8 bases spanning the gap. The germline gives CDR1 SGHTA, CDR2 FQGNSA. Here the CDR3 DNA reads TGTGCCAGCAGCTACTCCTTAAATGAGCAGTTCTTC. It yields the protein CASSYSLNEQFF.

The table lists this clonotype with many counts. CDR3 sequence reads: CASSVRGEPSYEQYF. In nucleotides, the CDR3 is TGTGCCAGCAGTGTTCGGGGGGAACCATCCTACGAGCAGTACTTC. The rearrangement uses TRBV2 and TRBJ2-7; 7 nucleotides line up with TRBD2. The germline V gene encodes CDR1 SNHLY and CDR2 FYNNEI. The CDR3 contains 15 residues. J was trimmed by 1 base and V by 4 bases; bases with no gene match: 7.

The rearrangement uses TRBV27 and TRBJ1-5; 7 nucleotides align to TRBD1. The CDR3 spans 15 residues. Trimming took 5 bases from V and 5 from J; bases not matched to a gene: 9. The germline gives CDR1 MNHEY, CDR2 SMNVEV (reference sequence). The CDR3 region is CASSPLRTGYQPQHF. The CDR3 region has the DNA TGTGCCAGCAGTCCACTCCGGACAGGCTATCAGCCCCAGCATTTT.

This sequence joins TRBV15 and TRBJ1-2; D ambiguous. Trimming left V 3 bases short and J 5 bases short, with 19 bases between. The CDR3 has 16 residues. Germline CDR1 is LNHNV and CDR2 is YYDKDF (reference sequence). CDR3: CATSSSPSDSAYGYTF. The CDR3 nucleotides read TGTGCCACCAGCAGCTCGCCCAGTGACTCGGCGTATGGCTACACCTTC. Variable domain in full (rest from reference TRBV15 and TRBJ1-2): DAMVIQNPRYQVTQFGKPVTLSCSQTLNHNVMYWYQQKSSQAPKLLFHYYDKDFNNEADTPDNFQSRRPNTSFCFLDIRSPGLGDTAMYLCATSSSPSDSAYGYTFGSGTRLTVV.

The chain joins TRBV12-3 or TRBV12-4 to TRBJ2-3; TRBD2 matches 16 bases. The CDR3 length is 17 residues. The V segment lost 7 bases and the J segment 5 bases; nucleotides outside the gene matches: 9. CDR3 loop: CASNPGTSGREKDTQYF. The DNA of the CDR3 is TGTGCCAGCAATCCCGGGACTAGCGGGAGGGAGAAAGATACGCAGTATTTT.

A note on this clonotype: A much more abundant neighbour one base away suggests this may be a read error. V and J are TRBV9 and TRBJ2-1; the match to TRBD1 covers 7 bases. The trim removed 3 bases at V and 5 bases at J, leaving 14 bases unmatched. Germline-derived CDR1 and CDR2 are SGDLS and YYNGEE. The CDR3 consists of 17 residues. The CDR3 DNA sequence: TGTGCCAGCAGCGGGACCATAAACAGGGGCCCTAACAATGAGCAGTTCTTC. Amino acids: CASSGTINRGPNNEQFF.

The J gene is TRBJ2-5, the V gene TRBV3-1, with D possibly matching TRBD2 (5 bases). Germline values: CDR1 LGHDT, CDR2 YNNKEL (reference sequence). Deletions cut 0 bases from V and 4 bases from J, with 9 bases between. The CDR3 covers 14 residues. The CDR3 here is CASSQESRGETQYF. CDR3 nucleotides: TGTGCCAGCAGCCAAGAATCTCGGGGAGAGACCCAGTACTTC.

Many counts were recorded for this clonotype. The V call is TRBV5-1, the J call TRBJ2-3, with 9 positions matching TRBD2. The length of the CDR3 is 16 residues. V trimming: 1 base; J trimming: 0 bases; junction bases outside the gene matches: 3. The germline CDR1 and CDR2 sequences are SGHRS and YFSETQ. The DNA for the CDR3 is TGCGCCAGCAGCTTGAGACTAGCGGCCAGCACAGATACGCAGTATTTT. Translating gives CASSLRLAASTDTQYF. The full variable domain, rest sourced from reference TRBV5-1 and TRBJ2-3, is KAGVTQTPRYLIKTRGQQVTLSCSPISGHRSVSWYQQTPGQGLQFLFEYFSETQRNKGNFPGRFSGRQFSNSRSEMNVSTLELGDSALYLCASSLRLAASTDTQYFGPGTRLTVL.

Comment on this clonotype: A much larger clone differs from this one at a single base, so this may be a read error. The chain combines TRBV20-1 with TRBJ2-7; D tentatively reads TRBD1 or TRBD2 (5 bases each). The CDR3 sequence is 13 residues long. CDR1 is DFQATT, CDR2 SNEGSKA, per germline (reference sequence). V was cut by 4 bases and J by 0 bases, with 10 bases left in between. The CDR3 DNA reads TGCAGTGCTACCGGGACCAGCTCCTACGAGCAGTACTTC. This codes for CSATGTSSYEQYF.

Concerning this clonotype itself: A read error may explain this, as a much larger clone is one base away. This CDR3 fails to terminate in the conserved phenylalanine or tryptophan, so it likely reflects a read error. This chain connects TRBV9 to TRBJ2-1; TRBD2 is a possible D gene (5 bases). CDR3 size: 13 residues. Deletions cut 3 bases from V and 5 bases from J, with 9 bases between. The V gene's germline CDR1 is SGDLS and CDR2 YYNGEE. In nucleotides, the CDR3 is TGTGCCAGCAGCGCTCGGACTGACAATGAGCAGTTCTCC. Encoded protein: CASSARTDNEQFS.

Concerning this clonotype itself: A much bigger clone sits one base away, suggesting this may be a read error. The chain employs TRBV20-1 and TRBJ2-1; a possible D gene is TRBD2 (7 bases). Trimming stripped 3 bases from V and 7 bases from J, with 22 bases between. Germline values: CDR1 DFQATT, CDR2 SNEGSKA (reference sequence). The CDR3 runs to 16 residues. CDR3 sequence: CSASSFSSGTRNEQFF. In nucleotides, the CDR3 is TGCAGTGCTAGCTCTTTTTCAAGCGGGACAAGGAATGAGCAGTTCTTC.

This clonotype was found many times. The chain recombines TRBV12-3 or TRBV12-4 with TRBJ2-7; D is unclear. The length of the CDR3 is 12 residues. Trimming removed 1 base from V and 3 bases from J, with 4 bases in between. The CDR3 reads CASSLGIYEQYF. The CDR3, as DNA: TGTGCCAGCAGTTTAGGAATCTACGAGCAGTACTTC.

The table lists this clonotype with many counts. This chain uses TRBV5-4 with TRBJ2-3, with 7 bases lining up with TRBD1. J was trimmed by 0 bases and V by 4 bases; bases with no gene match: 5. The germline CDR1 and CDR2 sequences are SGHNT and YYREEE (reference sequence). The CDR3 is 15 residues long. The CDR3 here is CASSGRTGSTDTQYF. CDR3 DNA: TGTGCCAGCAGCGGGCGGACAGGCAGCACAGATACGCAGTATTTT.

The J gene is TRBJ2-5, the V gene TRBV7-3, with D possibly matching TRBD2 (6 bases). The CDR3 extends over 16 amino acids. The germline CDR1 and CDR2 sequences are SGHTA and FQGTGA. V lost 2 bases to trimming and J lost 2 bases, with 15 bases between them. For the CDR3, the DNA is TGTGCCAGCAGCTTATCGTCGGGGGACTTTCAAGAGACCCAGTACTTC. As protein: CASSLSSGDFQETQYF.

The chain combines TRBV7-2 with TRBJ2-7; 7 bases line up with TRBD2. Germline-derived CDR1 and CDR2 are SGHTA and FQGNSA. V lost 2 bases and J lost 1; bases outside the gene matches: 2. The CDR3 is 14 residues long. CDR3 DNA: TGTGCCAGCAGCTTATCAGCGGGATCCTACGAGCAGTACTTC. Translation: CASSLSAGSYEQYF. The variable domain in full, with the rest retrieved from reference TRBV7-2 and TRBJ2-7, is GAGVSQSPSNKVTEKGKDVELRCDPISGHTALYWYRQSLGQGLEFLIYFQGNSAPDKSGLPSDRFSAERTGGSVSTLTIQRTQQEDSAVYLCASSLSAGSYEQYFGPGTRLTVT.

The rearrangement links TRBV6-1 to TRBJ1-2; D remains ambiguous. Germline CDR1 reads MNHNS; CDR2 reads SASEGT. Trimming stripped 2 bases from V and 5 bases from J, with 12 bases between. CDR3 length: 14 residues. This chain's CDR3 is CASSESGLAYGYTF. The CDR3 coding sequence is TGTGCCAGCAGTGAATCGGGCCTCGCTTATGGCTACACCTTC.

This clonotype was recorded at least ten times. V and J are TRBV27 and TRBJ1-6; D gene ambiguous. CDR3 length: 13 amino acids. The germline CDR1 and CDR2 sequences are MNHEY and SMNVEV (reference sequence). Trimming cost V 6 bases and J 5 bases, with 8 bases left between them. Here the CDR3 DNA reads TGTGCCAGCAGCAACGATGATAATTCACCCCTCCACTTT. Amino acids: CASSNDDNSPLHF.